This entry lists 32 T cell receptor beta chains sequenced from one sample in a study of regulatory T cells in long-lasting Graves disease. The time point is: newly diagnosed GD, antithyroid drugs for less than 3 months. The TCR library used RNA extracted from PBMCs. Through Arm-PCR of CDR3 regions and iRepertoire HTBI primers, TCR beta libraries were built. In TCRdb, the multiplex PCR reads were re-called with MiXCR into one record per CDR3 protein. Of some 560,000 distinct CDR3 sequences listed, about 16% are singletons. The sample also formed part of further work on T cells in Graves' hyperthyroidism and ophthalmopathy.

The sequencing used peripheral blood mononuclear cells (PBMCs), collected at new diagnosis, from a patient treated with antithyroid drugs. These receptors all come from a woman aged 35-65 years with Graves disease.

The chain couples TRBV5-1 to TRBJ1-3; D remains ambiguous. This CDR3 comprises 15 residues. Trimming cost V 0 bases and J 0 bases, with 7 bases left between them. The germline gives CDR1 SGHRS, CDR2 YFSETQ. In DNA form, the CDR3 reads TGCGCCAGCAGCTTGGATGGGCTCTCTGGAAACACCATATATTTT. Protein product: CASSLDGLSGNTIYF.

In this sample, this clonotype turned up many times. CDR3 nucleotide sequence: TGTGCCAGCAGTTACACGGCGTCCTACGAGCAGTACTTC. Translation: CASSYTASYEQYF. J is TRBJ2-7 and V is TRBV6-5, with no clear D. This CDR3 contains 13 residues. Trimming left V 2 bases short and J 1 base short, with 6 bases between. Germline V CDR1 and CDR2: MNHEY, SVGAGI.

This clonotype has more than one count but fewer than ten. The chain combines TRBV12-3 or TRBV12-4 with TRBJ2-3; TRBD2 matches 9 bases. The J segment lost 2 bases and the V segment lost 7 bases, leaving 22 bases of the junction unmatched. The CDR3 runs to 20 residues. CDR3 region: CASTNWGAKSLAGITDTQYF. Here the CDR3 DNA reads TGTGCCAGCACCAATTGGGGGGCAAAGTCACTAGCGGGTATCACAGATACGCAGTATTTT.

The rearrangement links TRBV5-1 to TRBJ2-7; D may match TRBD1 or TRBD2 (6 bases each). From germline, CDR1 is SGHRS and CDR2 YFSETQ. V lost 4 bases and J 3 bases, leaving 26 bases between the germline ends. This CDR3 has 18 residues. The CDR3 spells CASSPGAGMQFSDYEQYF. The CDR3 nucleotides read TGCGCCAGCAGCCCGGGGGCCGGGATGCAGTTTAGTGACTACGAGCAGTACTTC.

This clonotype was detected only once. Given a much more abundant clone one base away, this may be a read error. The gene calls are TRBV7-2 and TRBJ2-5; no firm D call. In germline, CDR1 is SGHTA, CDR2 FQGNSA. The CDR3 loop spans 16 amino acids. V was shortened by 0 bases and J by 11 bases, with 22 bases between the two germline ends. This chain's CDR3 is CASSLALSPGLNEQYF. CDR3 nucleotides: TGTGCCAGCAGCTTAGCGCTGTCTCCAGGTCTCAATGAGCAGTACTTC.

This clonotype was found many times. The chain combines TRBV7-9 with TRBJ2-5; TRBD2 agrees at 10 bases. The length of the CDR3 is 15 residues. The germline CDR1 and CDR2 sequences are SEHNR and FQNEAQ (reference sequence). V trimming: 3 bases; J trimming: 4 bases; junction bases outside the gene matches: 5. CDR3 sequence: CASSLDTSGVETQYF. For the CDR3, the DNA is TGTGCCAGCAGCTTGGATACTAGCGGGGTAGAGACCCAGTACTTC.

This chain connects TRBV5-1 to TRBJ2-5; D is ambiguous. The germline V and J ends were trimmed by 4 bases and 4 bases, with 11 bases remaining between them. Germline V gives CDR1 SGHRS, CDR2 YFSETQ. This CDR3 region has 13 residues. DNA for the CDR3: TGCGCCAGCAGCCCCAATTCACGAGAGACCCAGTACTTC. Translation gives CASSPNSRETQYF.

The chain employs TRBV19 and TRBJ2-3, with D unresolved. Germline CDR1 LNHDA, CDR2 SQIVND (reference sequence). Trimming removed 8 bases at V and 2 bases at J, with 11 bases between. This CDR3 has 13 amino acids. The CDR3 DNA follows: TGTGCCAGTGGTCCTGCCTCCACAGATACGCAGTATTTT. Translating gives CASGPASTDTQYF.

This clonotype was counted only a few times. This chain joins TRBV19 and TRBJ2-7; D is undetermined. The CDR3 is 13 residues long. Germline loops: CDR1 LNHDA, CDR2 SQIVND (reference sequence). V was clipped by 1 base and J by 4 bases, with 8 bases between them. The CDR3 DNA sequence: TGTGCCAGTAGTATAGGGGAAGGGTACGAGCAGTACTTC. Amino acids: CASSIGEGYEQYF.

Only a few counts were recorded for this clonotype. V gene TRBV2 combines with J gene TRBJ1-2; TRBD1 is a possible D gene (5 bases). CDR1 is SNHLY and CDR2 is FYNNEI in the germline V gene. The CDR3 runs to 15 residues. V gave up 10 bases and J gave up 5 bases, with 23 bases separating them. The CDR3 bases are TGTGCCACAGCACAGTCCGGGGGACGGACATATGGCTACACCTTC. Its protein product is CATAQSGGRTYGYTF.

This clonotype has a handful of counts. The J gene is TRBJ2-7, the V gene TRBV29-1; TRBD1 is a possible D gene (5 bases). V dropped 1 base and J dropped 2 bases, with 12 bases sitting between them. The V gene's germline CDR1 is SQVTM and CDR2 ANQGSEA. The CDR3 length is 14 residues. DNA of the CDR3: TGCAGCGTTGAAGTTCTGGGGCTAACCTACGAGCAGTACTTC. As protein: CSVEVLGLTYEQYF.

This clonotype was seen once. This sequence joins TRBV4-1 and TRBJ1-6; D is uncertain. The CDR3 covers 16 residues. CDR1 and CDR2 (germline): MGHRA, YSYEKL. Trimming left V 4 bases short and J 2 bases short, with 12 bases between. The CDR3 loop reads CASSPGLGTYNSPLHF. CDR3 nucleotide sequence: TGCGCCAGCAGCCCGGGCCTCGGGACCTATAATTCACCCCTCCACTTT.

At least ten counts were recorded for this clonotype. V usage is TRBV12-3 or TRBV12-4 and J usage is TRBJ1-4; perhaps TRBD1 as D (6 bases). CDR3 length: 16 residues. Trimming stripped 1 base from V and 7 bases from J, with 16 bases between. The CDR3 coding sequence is TGTGCCAGCAGTTTAGTGTCGGGGGGCGCGGGTGAAAAACTGTTTTTT. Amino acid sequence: CASSLVSGGAGEKLFF.

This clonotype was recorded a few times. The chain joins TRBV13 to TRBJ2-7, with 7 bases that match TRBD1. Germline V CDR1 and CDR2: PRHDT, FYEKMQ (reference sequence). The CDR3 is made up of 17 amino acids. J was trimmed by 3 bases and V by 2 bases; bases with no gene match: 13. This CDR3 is CASSLSRDSKGGYEQYF. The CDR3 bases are TGTGCCAGCAGCTTATCCCGGGACAGCAAAGGTGGCTACGAGCAGTACTTC.

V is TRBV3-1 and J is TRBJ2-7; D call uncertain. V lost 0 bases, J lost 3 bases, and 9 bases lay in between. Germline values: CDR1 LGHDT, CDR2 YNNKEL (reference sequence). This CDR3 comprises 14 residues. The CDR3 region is CASSQDATVYEQYF. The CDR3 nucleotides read TGTGCCAGCAGCCAAGATGCCACTGTCTACGAGCAGTACTTC.

The CDR3 region is CSAALVGGQTGELFF. The DNA for the CDR3 is TGCAGTGCAGCCCTAGTGGGGGGGCAAACCGGGGAGCTGTTTTTT. V is TRBV20-1 and J is TRBJ2-2, with D possibly TRBD2 on 7 matching bases. Per germline, CDR1 DFQATT and CDR2 SNEGSKA (reference sequence). CDR3 length equals 15 residues. With 6 bases removed from V and 5 bases from J, the gap between germline ends came to 19 bases.

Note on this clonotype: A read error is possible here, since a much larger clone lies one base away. CDR3 coding DNA: TGTGCCAGCAGCGCCACGGGGGGAGCTAATGAAAAACTGTTTTTT. It is translated as CASSATGGANEKLFF. The J gene is TRBJ1-4, the V gene TRBV13; maybe TRBD1 (5 bases). The CDR3 has 15 amino acids. V was clipped by 5 bases and J by 3 bases, with 13 bases between them. Germline CDR1 reads PRHDT; CDR2 reads FYEKMQ (reference sequence).

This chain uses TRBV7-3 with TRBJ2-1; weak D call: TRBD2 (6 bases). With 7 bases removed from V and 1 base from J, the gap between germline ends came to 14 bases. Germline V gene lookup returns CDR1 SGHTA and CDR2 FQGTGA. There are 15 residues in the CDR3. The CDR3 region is CASKPGGDSYNEQFF. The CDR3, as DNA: TGTGCCAGCAAACCTGGAGGGGATTCCTACAATGAGCAGTTCTTC.

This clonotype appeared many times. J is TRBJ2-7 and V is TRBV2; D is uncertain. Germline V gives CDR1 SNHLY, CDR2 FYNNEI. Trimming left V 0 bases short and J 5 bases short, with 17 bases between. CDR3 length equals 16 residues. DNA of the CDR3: TGTGCCAGCAGTGAAGCGCTTGGACCCAGGCCTGACGAGCAGTACTTC. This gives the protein CASSEALGPRPDEQYF.

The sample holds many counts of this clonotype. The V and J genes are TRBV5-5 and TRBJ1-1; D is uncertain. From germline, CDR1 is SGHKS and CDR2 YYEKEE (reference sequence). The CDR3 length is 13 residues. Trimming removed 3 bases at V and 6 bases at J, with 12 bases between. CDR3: CASSSGPPAEAFF. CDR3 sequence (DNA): TGTGCCAGCAGCTCGGGTCCGCCGGCTGAAGCTTTCTTT.

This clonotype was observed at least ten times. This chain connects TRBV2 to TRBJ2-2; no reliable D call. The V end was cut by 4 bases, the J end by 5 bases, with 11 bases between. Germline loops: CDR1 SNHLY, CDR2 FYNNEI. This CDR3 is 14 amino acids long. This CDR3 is CASSVVRPTGELFF. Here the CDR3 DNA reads TGTGCCAGCAGTGTGGTTAGACCGACCGGGGAGCTGTTTTTT. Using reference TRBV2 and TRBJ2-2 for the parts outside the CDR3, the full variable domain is EPEVTQTPSHQVTQMGQEVILRCVPISNHLYFYWYRQILGQKVEFLVSFYNNEISEKSEIFDDQFSVERPDGSNFTLKIRSTKLEDSAMYFCASSVVRPTGELFFGEGSRLTVL.

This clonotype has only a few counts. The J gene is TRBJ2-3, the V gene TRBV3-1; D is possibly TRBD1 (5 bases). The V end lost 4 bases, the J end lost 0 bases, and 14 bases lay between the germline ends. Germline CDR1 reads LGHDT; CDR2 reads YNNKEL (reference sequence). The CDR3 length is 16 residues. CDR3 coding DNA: TGTGCCAGCAGCCGATCCCAGGGTTTAAGCACAGATACGCAGTATTTT. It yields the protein CASSRSQGLSTDTQYF.

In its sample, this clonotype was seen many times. CDR3 nucleotide sequence: TGTGCCAGCAGCCAGACAGTGAACACTGAAGCTTTCTTT. Its protein product is CASSQTVNTEAFF. This chain joins TRBV28 and TRBJ1-1; D is possibly TRBD1 (5 bases). Per the germline V gene, CDR1 is MDHEN and CDR2 is SYDVKM. The CDR3 length is 13 residues. V lost 6 bases, J lost 0 bases, and 8 bases lay in between.

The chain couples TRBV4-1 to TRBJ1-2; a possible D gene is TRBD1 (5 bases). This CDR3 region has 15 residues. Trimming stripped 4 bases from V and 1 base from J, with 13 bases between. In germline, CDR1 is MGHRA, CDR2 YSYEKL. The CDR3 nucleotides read TGCGCCAGCAGCCCACAGGTCGACCTTAACTATGGCTACACCTTC. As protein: CASSPQVDLNYGYTF.

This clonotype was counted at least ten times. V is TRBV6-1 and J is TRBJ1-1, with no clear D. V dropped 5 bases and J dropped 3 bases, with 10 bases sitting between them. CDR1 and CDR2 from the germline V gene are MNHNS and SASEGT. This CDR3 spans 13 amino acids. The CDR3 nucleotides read TGTGCCAGCAGTATCAACGGGGACACTGAAGCTTTCTTT. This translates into CASSINGDTEAFF.

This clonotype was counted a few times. The CDR3 coding sequence is TGTGCCAGCAGTAAAGACAGGGTGGAGCATTCACCCCTCCACTTT. Translating it yields CASSKDRVEHSPLHF. J is TRBJ1-6 and V is TRBV2; 7 bases match TRBD1. The CDR3 spans 15 residues. Germline V gives CDR1 SNHLY, CDR2 FYNNEI. The V and J ends lost 5 bases and 8 bases, in that order; junction bases with no gene match: 9.

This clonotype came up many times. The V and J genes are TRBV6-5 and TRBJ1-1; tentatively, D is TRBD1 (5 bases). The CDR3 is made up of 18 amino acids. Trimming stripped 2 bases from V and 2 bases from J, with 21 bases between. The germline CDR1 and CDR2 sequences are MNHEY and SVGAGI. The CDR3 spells CASSYGGGKRARNTEAFF. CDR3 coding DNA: TGTGCCAGCAGTTACGGGGGGGGTAAGAGGGCGCGAAACACTGAAGCTTTCTTT.

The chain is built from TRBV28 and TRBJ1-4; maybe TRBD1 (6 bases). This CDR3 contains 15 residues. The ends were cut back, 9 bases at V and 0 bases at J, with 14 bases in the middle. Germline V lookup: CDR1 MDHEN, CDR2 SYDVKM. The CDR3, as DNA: TGTGCCAGTGCCGGGACATCTGCAACTAATGAAAAACTGTTTTTT. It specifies CASAGTSATNEKLFF.

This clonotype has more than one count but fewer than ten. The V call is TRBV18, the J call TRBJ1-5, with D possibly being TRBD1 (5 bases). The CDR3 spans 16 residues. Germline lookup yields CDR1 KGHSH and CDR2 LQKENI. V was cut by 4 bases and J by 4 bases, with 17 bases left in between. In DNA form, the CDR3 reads TGTGCCAGCTCACAACTCCAGGGAGGAGGGAATCAGCCCCAGCATTTT. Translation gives CASSQLQGGGNQPQHF.

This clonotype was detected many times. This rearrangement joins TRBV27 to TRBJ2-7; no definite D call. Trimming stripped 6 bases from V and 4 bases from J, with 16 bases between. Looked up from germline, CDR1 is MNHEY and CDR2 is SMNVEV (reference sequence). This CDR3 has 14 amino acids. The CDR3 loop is CASRPLPTQYEQYF. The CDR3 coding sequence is TGTGCCAGCAGGCCACTCCCGACCCAATACGAGCAGTACTTC.

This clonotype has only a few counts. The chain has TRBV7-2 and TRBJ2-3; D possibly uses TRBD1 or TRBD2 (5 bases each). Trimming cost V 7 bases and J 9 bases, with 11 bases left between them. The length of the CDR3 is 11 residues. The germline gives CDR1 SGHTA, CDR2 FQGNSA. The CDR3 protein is CASTTRDTQYF. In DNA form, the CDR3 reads TGTGCCAGCACCACTCGGGACACGCAGTATTTT.

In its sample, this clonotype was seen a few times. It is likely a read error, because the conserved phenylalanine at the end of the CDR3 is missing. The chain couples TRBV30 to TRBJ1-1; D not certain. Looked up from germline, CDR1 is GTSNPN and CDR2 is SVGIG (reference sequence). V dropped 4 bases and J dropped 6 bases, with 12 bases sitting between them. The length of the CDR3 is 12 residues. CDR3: CAWTSLRAEAFS. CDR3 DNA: TGTGCCTGGACCTCCCTTCGCGCTGAAGCTTTCTCT.